These 9 T cell receptor beta chains came from one sample sequenced in a study of blood T cells in healthy people across ages. The use of a sample-barcoded 5' primer and a J-beta primer mix characterized a second PCR of roughly 7 to 11 cycles. TCRdb re-derived calls from the 5' RACE reads in MiXCR, one entry per CDR3 protein. The sample lists fewer than 1,000,000 distinct CDR3 sequences, more than 35% occurring once. Sequenced: blood. Receptors originate from a man aged 80 or over in good health.

The chain uses TRBV3-1 and TRBJ2-7; 8 nucleotides align to TRBD2. CDR3 length: 11 residues. The J segment lost 12 bases and the V segment lost 5 bases, leaving 6 bases of the junction unmatched. The germline gives CDR1 LGHDT, CDR2 YNNKEL (reference sequence). The CDR3 loop is CASSSGGDSYF. CDR3 nucleotides: TGTGCCAGCAGCTCCGGGGGGGATTCGTACTTC.

The chain recombines TRBV5-1 with TRBJ2-2, with 8 bases aligning to TRBD1. This CDR3 contains 15 residues. The germline V gene has CDR1 SGHRS and CDR2 YFSETQ. The V and J ends lost 4 bases and 4 bases, in that order; junction bases with no gene match: 6. The CDR3 region has the DNA TGCGCCAGCAGCCGGGACAGGTCAGGCACCGGGGAGCTGTTTTTT. Its protein product is CASSRDRSGTGELFF.

The rearrangement joins TRBV4-2 to TRBJ2-3, with 7 positions matching TRBD2. V was clipped by 4 bases and J by 10 bases; unmatched bases: 5. Germline CDR1 LGHNA, CDR2 YNFKEQ. This CDR3 contains 12 residues. The CDR3 protein is CASSPEREAQYF. The CDR3 DNA is TGTGCCAGCAGCCCTGAGCGGGAAGCGCAGTATTTT.

This clonotype has only one observation. The V gene is TRBV5-1, the J gene TRBJ1-4; D is unclear. Germline V lookup: CDR1 SGHRS, CDR2 YFSETQ. The ends were cut back, 0 bases at V and 6 bases at J, with 9 bases in the middle. This CDR3 comprises 14 residues. CDR3 bases: TGCGCCAGCAGCTTGGGCAGGTCCGATGAAAAACTGTTTTTT. Its translation is CASSLGRSDEKLFF.

This clonotype was found a few times. This chain links TRBV5-5 with TRBJ2-3; TRBD1 might be the D (5 bases). In germline, CDR1 is SGHKS, CDR2 YYEKEE (reference sequence). The CDR3 consists of 15 residues. V was trimmed by 0 bases and J by 5 bases, leaving 13 bases between them. The CDR3 DNA is TGTGCCAGCAGCTTGGGTACCAGGGCAGTAGATACGCAGTATTTT. Translation: CASSLGTRAVDTQYF. Together with reference TRBV5-5 and TRBJ2-3, the CDR3 gives the full variable domain: DAGVTQSPTHLIKTRGQQVTLRCSPISGHKSVSWYQQVLGQGPQFIFQYYEKEERGRGNFPDRFSARQFPNYSSELNVNALLLGDSALYLCASSLGTRAVDTQYFGPGTRLTVL.

This clonotype was seen a few times. The chain joins TRBV5-1 to TRBJ2-2, with 10 bases identical to TRBD2. Looked up from germline, CDR1 is SGHRS and CDR2 is YFSETQ. Trimming took 0 bases from V and 4 from J; bases not matched to a gene: 9. This CDR3 contains 18 residues. CDR3 amino acids: CASSLDGSGRPGTGELFF. Written as DNA, the CDR3 is TGCGCCAGCAGCTTGGACGGTAGCGGGAGGCCAGGCACCGGGGAGCTGTTTTTT.

The V gene is TRBV2, the J gene TRBJ1-1; D call uncertain. Germline assignment: CDR1 SNHLY and CDR2 FYNNEI. The ends were cut back, 3 bases at V and 8 bases at J, with 10 bases in the middle. This CDR3 contains 12 residues. The CDR3 DNA reads TGTGCCAGCAGTGATACGTCGCAGGAAGCTTTCTTT. Protein: CASSDTSQEAFF.

The V call is TRBV9, the J call TRBJ2-1; no reliable D call. The CDR3 spans 16 residues. The ends were cut back, 0 bases at V and 0 bases at J, with 10 bases in the middle. CDR1 and CDR2 (germline): SGDLS, YYNGEE. CDR3 region: CASSVGGLSSYNEQFF. As DNA, the CDR3 is TGTGCCAGCAGCGTAGGTGGCTTAAGCTCCTACAATGAGCAGTTCTTC.

This chain uses TRBV7-2 with TRBJ1-6; D gene ambiguous. The CDR3 covers 16 residues. CDR1 and CDR2 (germline): SGHTA, FQGNSA. Trimming left V 3 bases short and J 0 bases short, with 9 bases between. The CDR3 loop is CASSFQPNSYNSPLHF. CDR3 nucleotide sequence: TGTGCCAGCAGCTTCCAGCCCAACTCCTATAATTCACCCCTCCACTTT. Variable domain in full (rest from reference TRBV7-2 and TRBJ1-6): GAGVSQSPSNKVTEKGKDVELRCDPISGHTALYWYRQSLGQGLEFLIYFQGNSAPDKSGLPSDRFSAERTGGSVSTLTIQRTQQEDSAVYLCASSFQPNSYNSPLHFGNGTRLTVT.